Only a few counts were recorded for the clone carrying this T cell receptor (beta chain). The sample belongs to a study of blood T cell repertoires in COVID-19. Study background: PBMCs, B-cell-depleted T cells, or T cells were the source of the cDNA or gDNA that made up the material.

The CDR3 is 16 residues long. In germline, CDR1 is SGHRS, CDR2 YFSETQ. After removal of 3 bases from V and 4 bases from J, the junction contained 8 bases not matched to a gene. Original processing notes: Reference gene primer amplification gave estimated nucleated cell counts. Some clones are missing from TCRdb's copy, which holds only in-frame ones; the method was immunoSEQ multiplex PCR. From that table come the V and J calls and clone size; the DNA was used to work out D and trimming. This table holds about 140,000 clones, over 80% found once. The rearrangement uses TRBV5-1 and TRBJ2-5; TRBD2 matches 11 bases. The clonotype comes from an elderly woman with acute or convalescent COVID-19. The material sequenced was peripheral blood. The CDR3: CASSSTLAGGRETQYF. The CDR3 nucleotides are TGCGCCAGCAGCTCGACCCTAGCGGGGGGCCGAGAGACCCAGTACTTC.